These 21 T cell receptor delta chains share one sample of origin, sequenced in a study of gamma-delta chains in newborns, infants, children (dated by TCRdb to between 2018 and 2021). TCRdb shows the sequencer as Illumina MiSeq. TCRdb processed the public reads again with the CATT caller, after which rows with matching DNA were combined. The sample table records about 4,200 delta-chain clones; about 15% of these occur just once. 8.5% to 9% of the sample is held by the ten biggest clonotypes. The sequenced material came from blood. The receptors stem from a child who was a newborn, infant or young child, either healthy, febrile or measles-vaccinated (not recorded which).

This clone occurred a few times. This DNA's translation differs at residue 6 from TCRdb's protein, which comes from a much larger clone; a read error is likely, and the protein shown is translated from the DNA. V is TRDV2 and J is TRDJ1, with 13 bases lining up with TRDD3. The J gene is not listed in TCRdb, so it was assigned here from a DNA match to germline. Germline lookup yields CDR1 GEAIGNYY and CDR2 EKD. The trim removed 0 bases at V and 0 bases at J, leaving 3 bases unmatched. The CDR3 has 17 residues. The CDR3 DNA is TGTGCCTGTGACACCATACTGGGGGATACGGACACCGATAAACTCATCTTT. Translating gives CACDTILGDTDTDKLIF.

This clone was seen only a few times. This likely stems from a read error, as it lies one base from a far larger clone. Within the sample, other DNA sequences also encode this same CDR3. The DNA of the CDR3 is TGTGCTCTTGGGCCCCGTTTTTTTTACTGGGGACGCCCCCCGGGCACCGATAAACTCATCTTT. Residues: CALGPRFFYWGRPPGTDKLIF. The J gene is TRDJ1, the V gene TRDV1; 7 nucleotides match TRDD3. CDR1 and CDR2 from the germline V gene are TSWWSYY and QGS. The CDR3 totals 21 residues. V shed 5 bases and J 1 base; nucleotides not matched to a gene: 25.

By share, this clone counts as large. The same CDR3 can be traced to other DNA sequences in this sample. The genes are TRDV1 and TRDJ1, with 8 bases lining up with TRDD3. Germline lookup yields CDR1 TSWWSYY and CDR2 QGS. V shed 5 bases and J 0 bases; nucleotides not matched to a gene: 11. This CDR3 comprises 17 residues. CDR3 protein: CALGSYTGGSYTDKLIF. CDR3 bases: TGTGCTCTTGGGAGCTATACTGGGGGCTCGTACACCGATAAACTCATCTTT.

Points on this clone: The TCRdb protein comes from a much larger clone and disagrees with this DNA's translation at residue 8, likely due to a read error; the protein given here is derived from the DNA. The chain couples TRDV2 to TRDJ1; D is unresolved. The CDR3 has 14 amino acids. V dropped 5 bases and J dropped 3 bases, with 15 bases sitting between them. Germline V gene lookup returns CDR1 GEAIGNYY and CDR2 EKD. CDR3 DNA: TGTGCCTGTGTCCCCTTGGTGGAGTCCGATAAACTCATCTTT. Translated: CACVPLVESDKLIF.

As regards this clone: The translation of this DNA and the TCRdb protein of a much larger clone differ at residue 4, probably owing to a read error; the protein shown here is translated from the DNA. The rearrangement links TRDV2 to TRDJ1, with D possibly matching TRDD3 (6 bases). This CDR3 is 15 amino acids long. Germline assignment: CDR1 GEAIGNYY and CDR2 EKD. The CDR3 region is CACGTLGISTDKLIF. The CDR3 nucleotides are TGTGCCTGTGGCACCCTGGGGATCAGCACCGATAAACTCATCTTT.

This clone is labeled medium-sized. Other DNA sequences in this sample translate to the same CDR3. The CDR3 protein is CACDILGDSWDTRQMFF. In nucleotides, the CDR3 is TGTGCCTGTGACATACTGGGGGACTCCTGGGACACCCGACAGATGTTTTTC. The chain combines TRDV2 with TRDJ3, with 9 positions matching TRDD3. The CDR3 is made up of 17 amino acids. The J segment lost 0 bases and the V segment lost 2 bases, leaving 1 base of the junction unmatched. CDR1 and CDR2 (germline): GEAIGNYY, EKD.

This clone was found a few times. Since a much larger clone is just one base distant, this may be a read error. The V call is TRDV2, the J call TRDJ3; 13 bases line up with TRDD3. Germline values: CDR1 GEAIGNYY, CDR2 EKD. The CDR3 is made up of 24 amino acids. The CDR3 loop is CARDTPETGGYAQNRSWDTRQMFF. For the CDR3, the DNA is TGTGCCCGTGACACCCCGGAAACTGGGGGATACGCCCAGAATCGCTCCTGGGACACCCGACAGATGTTTTTC.

This clone has just a few counts. The protein TCRdb lists belongs to a much larger clone and differs from this DNA's translation at residue 11, which points to a read error; the protein shown is made from the DNA. This chain links TRDV2 with TRDJ2; 11 bases are shared with TRDD3. Germline CDR1 GEAIGNYY, CDR2 EKD. The CDR3 sequence is 14 residues long. The CDR3 DNA is TGTGCCTGTGACAACTGGGGGATAACAGCACGACTCTTCTTT. Translated, it gives CACDNWGITARLFF.

As to this clone: Being one base from a much bigger clone, this may be a read error. The genes are TRDV2 and TRDJ1; no clear D gene. Trimming left V 3 bases short and J 0 bases short, with 28 bases between. Germline assignment: CDR1 GEAIGNYY and CDR2 EKD. This CDR3 is 20 amino acids long. Here the CDR3 DNA reads TGTGCCTGTGACTCCCTAGCTGGATCCTCCCTTGGATCGTACACCGATAAACTCATCTTT. It specifies CACDSLAGSSLGSYTDKLIF.

The table lists this clone with a few counts. A much bigger clone sits one base away, suggesting this may be a read error. The sample holds other DNA sequences that translate to the same CDR3. The rearrangement links TRDV2 to TRDJ1, with a tentative D call TRDD3 (6 bases). Germline-derived CDR1 and CDR2 are GEAIGNYY and EKD. Trimming pared 0 bases from V and 0 bases from J, leaving 31 bases between. The CDR3 sequence is 22 residues long. CDR3 in amino acids: CACDTLFGTTAVRGNDTDKLIF. In DNA, the CDR3 is TGTGCCTGTGACACCCTTTTTGGAACGACCGCTGTACGGGGGAACGACACCGATAAACTCATCTTT.

On this clone itself: A read error is likely here: a far larger clone is one base away. At the DNA level, this CDR3 is encoded by other sequences in the same sample as well. J is TRDJ3 and V is TRDV2, with 10 bases lining up with TRDD3. Germline V gives CDR1 GEAIGNYY, CDR2 EKD. The CDR3 sequence is 17 residues long. CDR3: CACDSTGGSWDTRQMFF. DNA of the CDR3: TGTGCCTGTGACAGTACTGGGGGATCCTGGGACACCCGGCAGATGTTTTTC.

The chain links TRDV1 to TRDJ1; D uncertain. This CDR3 comprises 19 residues. The V and J ends lost 3 bases and 2 bases respectively, with 25 bases between them. Per germline, CDR1 TSWWSYY and CDR2 QGS. The CDR3 DNA reads TGTGCTCTTGGGGATCGCTTATTTTCCACCACTGACCGGACCGATAAACTCATCTTT. Amino acid sequence: CALGDRLFSTTDRTDKLIF.

The table lists this clone with a few counts. The protein held in TCRdb is that of a much larger clone and does not match this DNA's translation at residue 13, likely because of a read error; the protein shown is translated from the DNA. The rearrangement joins TRDV2 to TRDJ1; 8 bases are a match to TRDD3. The CDR3 contains 15 residues. The germline V gene has CDR1 GEAIGNYY and CDR2 EKD. The CDR3 loop is CACDVLGAYTDKPIF. CDR3 bases: TGTGCCTGTGATGTACTGGGGGCCTACACCGATAAACCCATCTTT.

This clone was counted between two and nine times. For this DNA, TCRdb reports the protein of a much larger clone, which diverges at residue 13, most likely from a read error; the protein presented here is translated directly from the DNA. The V and J genes are TRDV2 and TRDJ1; 13 bases line up with TRDD3. Per germline, CDR1 GEAIGNYY and CDR2 EKD. The junction had 12 bases not matched to a gene; V was cut back by 0 bases and J by 3 bases. The CDR3 length is 19 residues. CDR3 region: CACDTVGTGGYGIADKLIF. As DNA, the CDR3 is TGTGCCTGTGACACCGTAGGCACTGGGGGATACGGAATAGCCGATAAACTCATCTTT.

This clone was seen a handful of times. Given a much more abundant clone one base away, this may be a read error. A V gene of TRDV2 was called, but no J gene was assigned; the table calls TRDD3, which could not be checked here. The CDR3 contains 21 residues. In germline, CDR1 is GEAIGNYY, CDR2 EKD. CDR3: CACDTWGYWGIREGYTDKLIF. Here the CDR3 DNA reads TGTGCCTGTGACACCTGGGGGTACTGGGGGATACGCGAGGGTTACACCGATAAACTCATCTTC.

This clone was seen more than once but under ten times. A much larger clone lies a single base off, so this may be a read error. This chain links TRDV1 with TRDJ1, with 8 bases fitting TRDD3. The CDR3 runs to 26 residues. Looked up from germline, CDR1 is TSWWSYY and CDR2 is QGS. The CDR3 DNA follows: TGTGCTCTTGGGGAAAGCCAGAAGCCTACCCCTTACTGGGGGTCCTTCTTGCCCGACCTTACCGATACACTCATCTTT. Its protein is CALGESQKPTPYWGSFLPDLTDTLIF.

This clone was seen a handful of times. A single base separates this from a much larger clone, so it may be a read error. At the DNA level, this CDR3 is encoded by other sequences in the same sample as well. The rearrangement links TRDV1 to TRDJ1; the match to TRDD3 covers 12 bases. Germline V lookup: CDR1 TSWWSYY, CDR2 QGS. The CDR3 sequence is 26 residues long. CDR3: CALGELVFLRAVRTGGYLQGTDKLIF. The CDR3 region has the DNA TGTGCTCTTGGGGAACTAGTCTTCCTACGAGCCGTACGTACTGGGGGATACCTCCAGGGCACCGATAAGCTCATCTTT.

This clone was observed a handful of times. This DNA's translation and the protein TCRdb lists, from a much larger clone, do not match at residue 4, likely due to a read error; the protein shown is translated from the DNA. The V gene is TRDV2, the J gene TRDJ2; 9 bases agree with TRDD3. The J segment lost 4 bases and the V segment lost 5 bases, leaving 13 bases of the junction unmatched. Germline CDR1 and CDR2: GEAIGNYY and EKD. The CDR3 totals 17 residues. CDR3 sequence (DNA): TGTGCCTGTGGCGCCCTACTGGGGGACTCCACGACAGCACAACTCTTCTTT. It codes for CACGALLGDSTTAQLFF.

In regard to this clone: A much larger clone differs by one base, so this may be a read error. In the same sample, other DNA sequences code for this CDR3. The V gene is TRDV2; the J gene was not called; the table assigns TRDD3, which was not confirmed against the DNA. Germline CDR1 is GEAIGNYY and CDR2 is EKD. The CDR3 covers 23 residues. This CDR3 reads CACDTGWLTGGEPSSWDTRQMFF. CDR3 DNA sequence: TGTGCCTGTGACACCGGTTGGCTTACTGGGGGAGAACCCAGCTCCTGGGACACCCGACAGATGTTCTTC.

The chain couples TRDV1 to TRDJ1; 12 bases align to TRDD3. After removal of 2 bases from V and 0 bases from J, the junction contained 28 bases not matched to a gene. The CDR3 consists of 25 residues. The germline CDR1 and CDR2 sequences are TSWWSYY and QGS. This CDR3 is CALGEVISTGYWGIPYLTDTDKLIF. CDR3 bases: TGTGCTCTTGGGGAAGTTATCTCTACAGGGTACTGGGGGATACCCTACCTTACAGACACCGATAAACTCATCTTT.

A word on this clone: This likely stems from a read error, as it lies one base from a far larger clone. The same CDR3 arises from other DNA sequences in this sample as well. The chain is built from TRDV2 and TRDJ1, with 12 bases matching TRDD3. Germline V lookup: CDR1 GEAIGNYY, CDR2 EKD. V was clipped by 4 bases and J by 4 bases; unmatched bases: 15. This CDR3 contains 18 residues. CDR3 nucleotide sequence: TGTGCCTGTGATACTCCATGGGCTGGGGGATACGCTCTCGATAAACTCATCTTT. Its protein product is CACDTPWAGGYALDKLIF.